This TCR beta chain comes out of a study of shared clonotypes between healthy human individuals. Looked up from germline, CDR1 is SGHVS and CDR2 is FNYEAQ. The ends lost 5 bases at V and 7 bases at J; junction bases unmatched: 7. The CDR3 loop spans 13 amino acids. Some clones are missing from TCRdb's copy, which holds only in-frame ones; the method was immunoSEQ multiplex PCR. This table has 550,000 to 700,000 clones, 73% appearing once. Caucasian adults residing in Nashville, Tennessee made up all the donors. The material sequenced was memory CD4+ T cells sorted from blood. Subset here: CD45RA-negative fraction. This TCR was sampled from a woman under 40 in good health. The chain combines TRBV7-6 with TRBJ2-7; TRBD2 matches at 8 bases. The CDR3 DNA is TGTGCCAGCAGCGGGGGGACTAGAGGTGAGCAGTACTTC. It specifies CASSGGTRGEQYF.